Below are 21 T cell receptor beta chains sequenced from a single sample in a study of T cell responses to AZD1222 COVID-19 vaccine. Sequencing used immunoSEQ multiplex PCR; TCRdb keeps in-frame clones, though not all of them. The table lists 190,000 or so clones, more than 75% of them singletons. The sample was peripheral blood, taken 28 days after the second AZD1222 dose. The origin of the receptors is an adult who received the AZD1222 COVID-19 vaccine.

The chain recombines TRBV27 with TRBJ2-7; D is unresolved. V was clipped by 5 bases and J by 2 bases, with 16 bases between them. This CDR3 region has 15 residues. Germline V gives CDR1 MNHEY, CDR2 SMNVEV (reference sequence). CDR3 nucleotides: TGTGCCAGCAGTGCGGCAGGTGGTGGCCCCTACGAGCAGTACTTC. Translation: CASSAAGGGPYEQYF.

This chain connects TRBV19 to TRBJ2-7, with 8 bases fitting TRBD2. This CDR3 has 14 amino acids. Unmatched junction bases numbered 5, after V lost 5 bases and J lost 2 bases. Germline V gene sequence: CDR1 LNHDA, CDR2 SQIVND (reference sequence). The CDR3 region has the DNA TGTGCCAGTAGTGGGCTAGCGGGCACCTACGAGCAGTACTTC. Amino acid sequence: CASSGLAGTYEQYF.

This clone has a single count. The rearrangement links TRBV5-1 to TRBJ2-3, with D uncertain. Germline V lookup: CDR1 SGHRS, CDR2 YFSETQ. The CDR3 runs 15 residues. Trimming cost V 0 bases and J 3 bases, with 11 bases left between them. CDR3: CASSLGLGRTDTQYF. CDR3 sequence (DNA): TGCGCCAGCAGCTTGGGGTTAGGTAGAACAGATACGCAGTATTTT.

The chain carries TRBV25-1 and TRBJ1-2; D unresolved. V dropped 2 bases and J dropped 4 bases, with 11 bases sitting between them. The length of the CDR3 is 14 residues. In germline, CDR1 is MGHDK, CDR2 SYGVNS. The DNA of the CDR3 is TGTGCCAGCAGTGAAGTGGGGTTTGCCTATGGCTACACCTTC. Its translation: CASSEVGFAYGYTF.

The genes are TRBV7-2 and TRBJ1-2; 8 nucleotides match TRBD1. This CDR3 comprises 17 residues. V dropped 0 bases and J dropped 4; count of bases not matched to a gene: 10. Germline V gene data show CDR1 as SGHTA and CDR2 as FQGNSA. Here the CDR3 reads CASSLAPGQARAYGYTF. In nucleotides, the CDR3 is TGTGCCAGCAGCTTAGCGCCGGGACAGGCTCGCGCCTATGGCTACACCTTC. Supplemented by reference TRBV7-2 and TRBJ1-2, the full variable domain reads GAGVSQSPSNKVTEKGKDVELRCDPISGHTALYWYRQSLGQGLEFLIYFQGNSAPDKSGLPSDRFSAERTGGSVSTLTIQRTQQEDSAVYLCASSLAPGQARAYGYTFGSGTRLTVV.

Of note for this clone: Distinct nucleotide sequences in the sample also encode this CDR3. The chain uses TRBV28 and TRBJ1-2; a possible D gene is TRBD1 (6 bases). With 6 bases removed from V and 2 bases from J, the gap between germline ends came to 13 bases. Germline loops: CDR1 MDHEN, CDR2 SYDVKM. The CDR3 is made up of 14 amino acids. As DNA, the CDR3 is TGTGCCAGCAGAACCGGGGGCGCCAACTATGGCTACACCTTC. Protein: CASRTGGANYGYTF.

The chain is built from TRBV28 and TRBJ2-4, with D tentatively TRBD2 (5 bases). The CDR3 loop spans 15 amino acids. With 4 bases removed from V and 3 bases from J, the gap between germline ends came to 13 bases. CDR1 is MDHEN, CDR2 SYDVKM, per germline. For the CDR3, the DNA is TGTGCCAGCAGTTACCCCGGGGTCGGCAAAAACATTCAGTACTTC. This codes for CASSYPGVGKNIQYF.

The rearrangement joins TRBV6-2 or TRBV6-3 to TRBJ1-1; 9 nucleotides line up with TRBD1. Trimming removed 1 base from V and 5 bases from J; junction bases left unmatched: 11. Looked up from germline, CDR1 is MNHEY and CDR2 is SVGEGT. The CDR3 is 17 amino acids. The chain's CDR3 is CASSYFPGTGLETEAFF. CDR3 coding DNA: TGTGCCAGCAGTTACTTTCCCGGGACAGGGTTGGAAACTGAAGCTTTCTTT.

This rearrangement joins TRBV19 to TRBJ2-2; TRBD2 matches 7 bases. The CDR3 consists of 13 residues. V was pared by 7 bases and J by 9 bases, with 8 bases of the junction left unmatched. Germline-derived CDR1 and CDR2 are LNHDA and SQIVND (reference sequence). The DNA for the CDR3 is TGTGCCAGTAAGGGACGGCGGGAGAGGGAGCTGTTTTTT. Translation gives CASKGRRERELFF.

In DNA form, the CDR3 reads TGTGCCAGCAGCTTATCTGCAGGGGAGTACGAGCAGTACTTC. It yields the protein CASSLSAGEYEQYF. The chain combines TRBV7-2 with TRBJ2-7, with D possibly being TRBD1 (6 bases). From germline, CDR1 is SGHTA and CDR2 FQGNSA. Trimming left V 2 bases short and J 4 bases short, with 12 bases between. CDR3 size: 14 residues.

The chain carries TRBV28 and TRBJ2-7; 7 bases match TRBD2. V was pared by 5 bases and J by 1 base, with 5 bases of the junction left unmatched. The germline V gene has CDR1 MDHEN and CDR2 SYDVKM. This CDR3 spans 14 amino acids. The CDR3 nucleotides are TGTGCCAGCAGTATCCCTAGCGGATCCTACGAGCAGTACTTC. Protein: CASSIPSGSYEQYF.

V and J are TRBV19 and TRBJ2-1, with TRBD2 matching 11 bases. Trimming took 7 bases from V and 6 from J; bases not matched to a gene: 8. Germline V gives CDR1 LNHDA, CDR2 SQIVND (reference sequence). This CDR3 is built from 15 residues. The CDR3, as DNA: TGTGCCAGTACCCCTGGGACTAGCGGACCCAATGAGCAGTTCTTC. It specifies CASTPGTSGPNEQFF. Combining the CDR3 with reference TRBV19 and TRBJ2-1 gives the whole variable domain DGGITQSPKYLFRKEGQNVTLSCEQNLNHDAMYWYRQDPGQGLRLIYYSQIVNDFQKGDIAEGYSVSREKKESFPLTVTSAQKNPTAFYLCASTPGTSGPNEQFFGPGTRLTVL.

The chain is built from TRBV2 and TRBJ2-1; no clear D. The germline V and J ends were trimmed by 4 bases and 1 base, with 14 bases remaining between them. The germline gives CDR1 SNHLY, CDR2 FYNNEI. This CDR3 contains 16 residues. CDR3 residues: CASSVQPGLSYNEQFF. CDR3 DNA: TGTGCCAGCAGTGTACAGCCGGGTCTTTCCTACAATGAGCAGTTCTTC.

The chain carries TRBV7-2 and TRBJ2-1; D remains ambiguous. Per germline, CDR1 SGHTA and CDR2 FQGNSA. Deletions cut 5 bases from V and 6 bases from J, with 17 bases between. The CDR3 is 15 amino acids. CDR3 DNA sequence: TGTGCCAGCAGCGTGAGATCATGGGGAAGCAATGAGCAGTTCTTC. Translating gives CASSVRSWGSNEQFF.

The chain combines TRBV30 with TRBJ2-3; no firm D call. This CDR3 region has 13 residues. V lost 0 bases and J 2 bases, leaving 6 bases between the germline ends. Germline CDR1 is GTSNPN and CDR2 is SVGIG (reference sequence). CDR3 in DNA: TGTGCCTGGAGTGTAGGCTTCACAGATACGCAGTATTTT. Protein product: CAWSVGFTDTQYF.

The CDR3 reads CASSEALGKFTEQYF. CDR3 DNA sequence: TGTGCCAGCAGTGAAGCTCTAGGGAAGTTTACCGAGCAGTACTTC. This sequence joins TRBV2 and TRBJ2-7; D not certain. The CDR3 contains 15 residues. Looked up from germline, CDR1 is SNHLY and CDR2 is FYNNEI. Deletions cut 0 bases from V and 6 bases from J, with 15 bases between.

Only one count was recorded for this clone. This chain links TRBV9 with TRBJ2-3, with 14 bases fitting TRBD2. CDR1 and CDR2 from the germline V gene are SGDLS and YYNGEE. Trimming removed 4 bases from V and 2 bases from J; junction bases left unmatched: 15. CDR3 size: 20 residues. In DNA, the CDR3 is TGTGCCAGCAGCCCCCGGTCCAGGACTAGCGGGAGGAGGAACACAGATACGCAGTATTTT. Its translation: CASSPRSRTSGRRNTDTQYF. The full variable domain, its missing parts supplied by reference TRBV9 and TRBJ2-3, is DSGVTQTPKHLITATGQRVTLRCSPRSGDLSVYWYQQSLDQGLQFLIQYYNGEERAKGNILERFSAQQFPDLHSELNLSSLELGDSALYFCASSPRSRTSGRRNTDTQYFGPGTRLTVL.

This clone was picked up one time. This rearrangement joins TRBV27 to TRBJ1-4; D not certain. Germline lookup yields CDR1 MNHEY and CDR2 SMNVEV (reference sequence). This CDR3 spans 15 amino acids. Trimming took off 7 bases at V and 0 bases at J, with 12 bases between the two ends. CDR3 residues: CASTSRPATNEKLFF. The DNA of the CDR3 is TGTGCCAGCACCTCGCGGCCAGCAACTAATGAAAAACTGTTTTTT.

The chain couples TRBV6-5 to TRBJ2-4; D unresolved. Germline V gives CDR1 MNHEY, CDR2 SVGAGI. The CDR3 loop spans 16 amino acids. The V end was cut by 0 bases, the J end by 0 bases, with 9 bases between. This CDR3 reads CASSYSPQLAKNIQYF. CDR3 bases: TGTGCCAGCAGTTACTCCCCCCAGCTAGCCAAAAACATTCAGTACTTC.

The table lists this clone with a count of one. This sequence joins TRBV7-6 and TRBJ2-1, with 11 bases fitting TRBD1. The CDR3 runs to 16 residues. V shed 5 bases and J 13 bases; nucleotides not matched to a gene: 16. Germline assignment: CDR1 SGHVS and CDR2 FNYEAQ. This CDR3 reads CASSLRRTGGMSEQFF. DNA for the CDR3: TGTGCCAGCAGCCTCCGACGGACAGGGGGCATGTCTGAACAGTTCTTC.

In its sample, this clone was seen a few times. The chain couples TRBV30 to TRBJ1-1; no clear D gene. V lost 3 bases and J 0 bases, leaving 2 bases between the germline ends. The CDR3 contains 11 residues. Germline V gene sequence: CDR1 GTSNPN, CDR2 SVGIG (reference sequence). The CDR3 DNA follows: TGTGCCTGGAGGCTGAACACTGAAGCTTTCTTT. Translating gives CAWRLNTEAFF.